Shown below are 17 T cell receptor beta chains from a single sample sequenced in a study of regulatory T cells in long-lasting Graves disease. Arm-PCR of CDR3 regions with iRepertoire HTBI primers generated TCR beta libraries. Using its own MiXCR run on the multiplex PCR reads, TCRdb lists one record per CDR3 protein. The sample lists about 620,000 distinct CDR3 sequences, approximately 15% occurring once. Time point reported: newly diagnosed GD, antithyroid drugs for less than 3 months. Generation of the TCR library employed RNA extracted from PBMCs. The same data also went into a second study, on T cells in Graves' hyperthyroidism and ophthalmopathy.

This sample comprised peripheral blood mononuclear cells (PBMCs), obtained at new diagnosis, from a patient treated with antithyroid drugs. The receptors stem from a woman under 40 with Graves disease.

Only a few counts were recorded for this clonotype. The chain is built from TRBV19 and TRBJ2-4; a weak D match, TRBD1 (6 bases). Trimming pared 8 bases from V and 4 bases from J, leaving 9 bases between. The CDR3 extends over 12 amino acids. CDR1 and CDR2 from the germline V gene are LNHDA and SQIVND (reference sequence). The DNA of the CDR3 is TGTGCCAGTGGCGACAGGAAAAACATTCAGTACTTC. Translation gives CASGDRKNIQYF.

CDR3 sequence (DNA): TGTGCCAGCTCACCAGCCGGTCGCGAGCAGTACTTC. It encodes CASSPAGREQYF. The chain recombines TRBV18 with TRBJ2-7; no clear D gene. Trimming pared 2 bases from V and 6 bases from J, leaving 8 bases between. Germline values: CDR1 KGHSH, CDR2 LQKENI. The CDR3 length is 12 residues.

This clonotype occurred many times. V and J are TRBV29-1 and TRBJ2-1; D possibly corresponds to TRBD1 (6 bases). The length of the CDR3 is 16 residues. V was pared by 4 bases and J by 8 bases, with 24 bases between. In germline, CDR1 is SQVTM, CDR2 ANQGSEA. The CDR3 region has the DNA TGCAGCGTTGCTCTCTATAGTTGGCAGGGGACGGATGAGCAGTTCTTC. Translation: CSVALYSWQGTDEQFF.

This clonotype showed up just a few times. The chain employs TRBV10-2 and TRBJ2-1, with 7 bases fitting TRBD2. This CDR3 is built from 14 residues. The V gene end was trimmed by 6 bases and the J gene end by 6 bases; junction bases not matched to a gene: 8. CDR1 and CDR2 from the germline V gene are WSHSY and SAAADI. The CDR3 loop reads CASRNGRMGNEQFF. CDR3 DNA sequence: TGCGCCAGCAGGAACGGGAGGATGGGCAATGAGCAGTTCTTC.

As to this clonotype: At one of its ends the junction is not consistent with the germline gene, which may arise from a read error. The chain is built from TRBV3-1 and TRBJ2-2; tentatively, D is TRBD1 (7 bases). This CDR3 is built from 15 residues. CDR1 and CDR2 from the germline V gene are LGHDT and YNNKEL (reference sequence). Here the CDR3 DNA reads TGTGCCAGCAGTCGACAGGGAATTAACACCGGGGGGCTGTTTTTT. Amino acids: CASSRQGINTGGLFF.

The rearrangement joins TRBV18 to TRBJ2-7, with TRBD1 matching 7 bases. The germline gives CDR1 KGHSH, CDR2 LQKENI. V lost 6 bases to trimming and J lost 3 bases; unmatched junction nucleotides: 8. The CDR3 length is 14 residues. The CDR3 region is CASSNTGDNYEQYF. The CDR3 nucleotides are TGTGCCAGCTCCAATACAGGGGATAACTACGAGCAGTACTTC.

A word on this clonotype: Here the CDR3 omits its conserved ending phenylalanine or tryptophan, so a read error is the likely source. The V and J genes are TRBV3-1 and TRBJ2-7, with 7 nucleotides matching TRBD2. The CDR3 length is 12 residues. CDR1 and CDR2 from the germline V gene are LGHDT and YNNKEL (reference sequence). V shed 8 bases and J 4 bases; nucleotides not matched to a gene: 5. The CDR3: CASGRERYEQYS. The CDR3 bases are TGTGCCAGCGGGCGGGAGAGGTACGAGCAGTACTCC.

This clonotype has at least ten counts. The chain links TRBV7-8 to TRBJ1-6; possibly TRBD1 for D (6 bases). The V end lost 2 bases, the J end lost 7 bases, and 12 bases lay between the germline ends. The CDR3 extends over 15 amino acids. The germline V gene has CDR1 SGHVS and CDR2 FQNEAQ. The CDR3 reads CASSLITGSNSPLHF. In nucleotides, the CDR3 is TGTGCCAGCAGCTTAATCACAGGGTCCAATTCACCCCTCCACTTT.

The chain has TRBV27 and TRBJ2-1, with 10 bases that match TRBD2. This CDR3 spans 16 amino acids. V lost 6 bases to trimming and J lost 7 bases; unmatched junction nucleotides: 12. CDR1 and CDR2 from the germline V gene are MNHEY and SMNVEV (reference sequence). The CDR3 DNA reads as TGTGCCAGCAGCCATAGCGGGAGGCGGCGTGAGAATGAGCAGTTCTTC. This sequence encodes CASSHSGRRRENEQFF.

V is TRBV30 and J is TRBJ1-3; D gene uncertain. The V end lost 3 bases, the J end lost 0 bases, and 6 bases lay between the germline ends. Looked up from germline, CDR1 is GTSNPN and CDR2 is SVGIG (reference sequence). CDR3 length equals 13 residues. The CDR3 DNA reads as TGTGCCTGGAGACGGTACTCTGGAAACACCATATATTTT. This gives the protein CAWRRYSGNTIYF. Filled out from reference TRBV30 and TRBJ1-3, the complete variable domain reads SQTIHQWPATLVQPVGSPLSLECTVEGTSNPNLYWYRQAAGRGLQLLFYSVGIGQISSEVPQNLSASRPQDRQFILSSKKLLLSDSGFYLCAWRRYSGNTIYFGEGSWLTVV.

The chain has TRBV7-8 and TRBJ2-7; 9 bases are shared with TRBD2. Germline loops: CDR1 SGHVS, CDR2 FQNEAQ. CDR3 length: 15 amino acids. Germline trimming cut 5 bases from V and 6 bases from J; bases unmatched to any gene: 11. For the CDR3, the DNA is TGTGCCAGCAGCAACCGCAGACTAGCGGAACGCGAGCAGTACTTC. Amino acid sequence: CASSNRRLAEREQYF.

There are many counts of this clonotype. The chain recombines TRBV11-2 with TRBJ2-3, with TRBD2 matching 12 bases. Germline V gives CDR1 SGHAT, CDR2 FQNNGV. The CDR3 spans 15 residues. With V trimmed by 2 bases and J by 4 bases, 1 base remained unmatched. Here the CDR3 DNA reads TGTGCCAGCAGCTTACTAGCGGGAGGGCCAGATACGCAGTATTTT. As protein: CASSLLAGGPDTQYF.

This chain links TRBV13 with TRBJ2-1, with 9 nucleotides matching TRBD2. CDR3 size: 15 residues. V lost 5 bases and J lost 7; bases outside the gene matches: 9. From germline, CDR1 is PRHDT and CDR2 FYEKMQ (reference sequence). CDR3 bases: TGTGCCAGCAGCCCCACTAGCGGGCAGGGGAATGAGCAGTTCTTC. Translated, it gives CASSPTSGQGNEQFF.

This clonotype was counted at least ten times. CDR3 sequence reads: CASSPWGEDSQYGYTF. CDR3 sequence (DNA): TGTGCCAGCAGCCCTTGGGGGGAGGACAGCCAGTATGGCTACACCTTC. The chain joins TRBV27 to TRBJ1-2, with D tentatively TRBD1 (6 bases). V lost 6 bases and J 5 bases, leaving 22 bases between the germline ends. The CDR3 consists of 16 residues. CDR1 and CDR2 (germline): MNHEY, SMNVEV (reference sequence).

In its sample, this clonotype was seen a few times. V is TRBV14 and J is TRBJ2-7; D is possibly TRBD1 (6 bases). The CDR3 sequence is 16 residues long. The V gene's germline CDR1 is SGHDN and CDR2 FVKESK. V gave up 1 base and J gave up 4 bases, with 17 bases separating them. DNA of the CDR3: TGTGCCAGCAGCCAAGTACAGGGAACGAGGCTTTACGAGCAGTACTTC. Its translation: CASSQVQGTRLYEQYF.

This clonotype was observed a handful of times. The chain is built from TRBV19 and TRBJ1-4, with D possibly TRBD1 on 6 matching bases. The CDR3 is made up of 14 amino acids. Per the germline V gene, CDR1 is LNHDA and CDR2 is SQIVND (reference sequence). The V end lost 4 bases, the J end lost 0 bases, and 6 bases lay between the germline ends. The CDR3 spells CASSKGATNEKLFF. CDR3 bases: TGTGCCAGTAGTAAGGGGGCAACTAATGAAAAACTGTTTTTT.

At least ten counts were recorded for this clonotype. This sequence joins TRBV29-1 and TRBJ1-1, with D hard to call. CDR1 SQVTM and CDR2 ANQGSEA come from the germline V gene. The germline V and J ends were trimmed by 0 bases and 2 bases, with 10 bases remaining between them. The CDR3 is 14 amino acids. The CDR3 protein is CSVEDRGANTEAFF. DNA of the CDR3: TGCAGCGTTGAAGATCGGGGAGCAAACACTGAAGCTTTCTTT.